This is a list of T cell receptor beta chains from one sample in a study of cytomegalovirus exposure and HLA in healthy donors. Profiled with immunoSEQ multiplex PCR; TCRdb holds only in-frame clones, not every one. The sample carries around 170,000 clones, around 83% recorded once. Sequencing was carried out using PBMCs. The receptors were sampled from a woman under 30 in good health and CMV-seronegative. Each CDR3 is given with its conserved first and last residue.

TRBV5-4,CASSSKLAGATYNEQFF
TRBV19,CASSDSGRATGELFF
TRBV2,CASSNQPTSRSSYEQYF
TRBV5-1,CASSLGTGGETQYF
TRBV12-5,CASARTSGGADTQYF
TRBV18,CASSPSGGRADTQYF
TRBV5-1,CASRRWTEASNEQFF
TRBV30,CAWSVNRDTEAFF
TRBV5-4,CASSLGGGINQPQHF
TRBV11-2,CASSTTSGGAREQFF
TRBV9,CASSVGLSGGQYNEQFF
TRBV9,CASSDDRGGYNEQFF
TRBV27,CASSPGGGRLWNTEAFF
TRBV13,CASSWPGQGSYEQYF
TRBV18,CASSPPAANQPQHF
TRBV9,CASSTRTDETEAFF
TRBV1,CTSSQVNPPGQGTNQPQHF
TRBV7-9,CASPREGSGNTIYF
TRBV7-2,CASSGQYQPQHF
TRBV6-5,CASSFQTSGNSNEQFF
TRBV5-1,CASSSNPGLEQFF
TRBV2,CASSASGGHYEQYF
TRBV5-4,CASSPGTSTYEQYF
TRBV11-2,CASSLGGATNEKLFF
TRBV4-1,CASSLGGTDTNYGYTF
TRBV2,CASSVGPGGSGQNEQYF
TRBV6-6,CASSYGWDREDTEAFF
TRBV7-2,CASNPEGRADTQYF
TRBV7-3,CASSLGGTSGSYEQYF
TRBV7-9,CASSLAGGNEQFF
TRBV10-1,CASSPGAAGENIQYF
TRBV28,CASTPDPGDGYTF